This TCR beta chain was captured in a study of blood T cell repertoires in COVID-19. Across the study: Some COVID-19 samples were acute and others convalescent; all came from the United States, Italy and Spain. From T cells, B-cell-depleted T cells, or PBMCs came the material, which was cDNA or gDNA.

In the study's own analysis: Scientists estimated how many nucleated cells there were by amplifying reference gene primers. TCRdb keeps only in-frame clones here, not all; method: immunoSEQ multiplex PCR. V and J calls plus clone size are reproduced from that table; the DNA served to infer D and trimming. The sample carries more than 50,000 clones, around 87% recorded once. Germline assignment: CDR1 SGHVS and CDR2 FNYEAQ. Trimming cost V 5 bases and J 4 bases; bases outside gene matches: 9. This CDR3 is built from 15 residues. This rearrangement joins TRBV7-6 to TRBJ2-5; 8 bases line up with TRBD1. The sample taken for sequencing was peripheral blood. The sequence was collected from a man between 60 and 75 years old with active COVID-19. CDR3 protein: CASSQDRARGETQYF. The CDR3 coding sequence is TGTGCCAGCAGCCAGGACAGGGCCAGGGGAGAGACCCAGTACTTC.